The clone carrying this T cell receptor beta chain appeared many times. The data are from a study of CD8 T cells in ankylosing spondylitis. The germline CDR1 and CDR2 sequences are SGHTA and FQGNSA. Trimming pared 5 bases from V and 5 bases from J, leaving 12 bases between. This CDR3 contains 13 residues. TCRdb processed the 5' RACE reads anew with MiXCR; each CDR3 protein has one entry. Of roughly 180,000 distinct CDR3 sequences in the sample, around 9.6% were seen once. Specimen: blood, either unsorted or a sorted T cell fraction (not recorded which). This sequence was found in a female donor with ankylosing spondylitis or in good health (not recorded which). V gene TRBV7-2 combines with J gene TRBJ2-5; possibly TRBD2 for D (5 bases). The CDR3 spells CASSQVAWETQYF. DNA of the CDR3: TGTGCCAGCAGCCAAGTAGCGTGGGAGACCCAGTACTTC.